The next 20 T cell receptor beta chains were all read from a single sample in a study of shared clonotypes between healthy human individuals. Repertoires were generated with immunoSEQ multiplex PCR, while TCRdb's copy carries only in-frame clones and drops some. The table has about 2 million clones, roughly 95% seen once; the top ten hold more than 0.95%. Naive CD8 populations comprised CD45RO-negative cells positively selected for CCR7, excluding terminally differentiated effector memory CD45RA+ cells. Sequencing was performed on naive CD8+ T cells sorted from blood. The receptor set was obtained from a man aged 18-30 years in good health.

This clone was picked up one time. V gene TRBV5-1 combines with J gene TRBJ2-7; 7 positions agree with TRBD1. This CDR3 contains 15 residues. With V trimmed by 1 base and J by 4 bases, 8 bases remained unmatched. CDR1 and CDR2 from the germline V gene are SGHRS and YFSETQ. CDR3 coding DNA: TGCGCCAGCAGCTTGATACAGGGGCAATCTTACGAGCAGTACTTC. This translates into CASSLIQGQSYEQYF.

The V call is TRBV7-2, the J call TRBJ2-5; D may match TRBD1 or TRBD2 (5 bases each). The V and J ends lost 0 bases and 5 bases respectively, with 13 bases between them. This CDR3 spans 15 amino acids. Germline V gives CDR1 SGHTA, CDR2 FQGNSA. In DNA, the CDR3 is TGTGCCAGCAGCTTAGCCAGGGACCAACCGGAGACCCAGTACTTC. This encodes CASSLARDQPETQYF.

This chain links TRBV9 with TRBJ2-1, with 9 nucleotides matching TRBD2. The CDR3 has 13 amino acids. The germline gives CDR1 SGDLS, CDR2 YYNGEE. V was clipped by 9 bases and J by 9 bases; unmatched bases: 10. The CDR3 reads CAKGLAQHGEQFF. The DNA of the CDR3 is TGTGCCAAGGGACTAGCCCAACACGGTGAGCAGTTCTTC.

This chain links TRBV11-2 with TRBJ2-3; no definite D call. This CDR3 spans 16 amino acids. Per the germline V gene, CDR1 is SGHAT and CDR2 is FQNNGV. Trimming cost V 0 bases and J 8 bases, with 18 bases left between them. CDR3 sequence: CASSLEPPPILGTQYF. CDR3 in DNA: TGTGCCAGCAGCTTAGAACCCCCCCCAATTCTAGGTACGCAGTATTTT.

This clone appeared a single time. No DNA is shown, since the ends of the CDR3 on it are uncertain; the CDR3 is the one TCRdb lists. This chain connects TRBV5-6 to TRBJ2-2; the table gives TRBD2 as D, unverified against the DNA. The CDR3 sequence runs 14 residues, both termini included. Germline V CDR1 and CDR2: SGHDT, YYEEEE. The CDR3: CASSLPLRAGELFF.

This sequence joins TRBV10-3 and TRBJ1-1; D not resolved. V was trimmed by 10 bases and J by 3 bases, leaving 12 bases between them. Germline CDR1 is ENHRY and CDR2 is SYGVKD. The CDR3 loop spans 12 amino acids. The CDR3 DNA reads TGTGCCACAAAGATAGCAGACACTGAAGCTTTCTTT. This sequence encodes CATKIADTEAFF.

The rearrangement joins TRBV27 to TRBJ2-7; 8 bases match TRBD2. This CDR3 comprises 16 residues. Germline V gene lookup returns CDR1 MNHEY and CDR2 SMNVEV (reference sequence). With 6 bases clipped from V and 0 bases from J, the junction kept 10 bases outside the gene matches. The CDR3 DNA sequence: TGTGCCAGCAGCCCCGGGGTAGCGGGGTTCTCCTACGAGCAGTACTTC. This encodes CASSPGVAGFSYEQYF.

This chain joins TRBV27 and TRBJ2-7; maybe TRBD2 (5 bases). Trimming shortened V by 6 bases and J by 3 bases, and 15 bases separated the two germline ends. The CDR3 runs 14 residues. Germline V gene lookup returns CDR1 MNHEY and CDR2 SMNVEV (reference sequence). The CDR3 coding sequence is TGTGCCAGCAGCCCCGGAGGACGTTTCTACGAGCAGTACTTC. As protein: CASSPGGRFYEQYF.

This clone has just one count. This chain joins TRBV6-6 and TRBJ1-1; D gene ambiguous. This CDR3 is built from 14 residues. The V gene's germline CDR1 is MNHNY and CDR2 SVGAGI (reference sequence). With 5 bases removed from V and 0 bases from J, the gap between germline ends came to 10 bases. CDR3 amino acids: CASSPQQLNTEAFF. The CDR3 DNA follows: TGTGCCAGCAGTCCACAACAGTTGAACACTGAAGCTTTCTTT.

This chain joins TRBV9 and TRBJ1-2; tentatively, D is TRBD1 (5 bases). Germline-derived CDR1 and CDR2 are SGDLS and YYNGEE. The CDR3 length is 14 residues. V shed 4 bases and J shed 8 bases, with 18 bases lying between them. The CDR3: CASSPYPGSEGYTF. DNA for the CDR3: TGTGCCAGCAGCCCTTACCCAGGGTCGGAGGGCTACACCTTC.

As concerns this clone: A read error may produce the germline difference seen at one junction end. The chain has TRBV9 and TRBJ2-2; TRBD1 might be the D (5 bases). From germline, CDR1 is SGDLS and CDR2 YYNGEE. The CDR3 has 16 residues. In nucleotides, the CDR3 is TGTGCCAGCAGCCGATCAGGGATAGGGAACTCCGGGGAGCTGTTTTTT. Translating it yields CASSRSGIGNSGELFF.

The chain recombines TRBV5-1 with TRBJ1-4; a weak D match, TRBD1 (5 bases). V lost 0 bases and J lost 4, with 7 bases in between. The CDR3 runs to 14 residues. Germline V CDR1 and CDR2: SGHRS, YFSETQ. The CDR3 region is CASSLVGGNEKLFF. CDR3 DNA: TGCGCCAGCAGCTTGGTGGGGGGTAATGAAAAACTGTTTTTT.

This chain joins TRBV2 and TRBJ2-7; unclear D gene. V was shortened by 2 bases and J by 2 bases, with 10 bases between the two germline ends. The germline V gene has CDR1 SNHLY and CDR2 FYNNEI. This CDR3 contains 14 residues. The CDR3 spells CASSEFAGTYEQYF. In DNA form, the CDR3 reads TGTGCCAGCAGTGAATTCGCAGGAACCTACGAGCAGTACTTC.

V and J are TRBV2 and TRBJ1-5; 10 bases line up with TRBD1. Losses at the gene ends were 1 base for V and 9 bases for J; bases not matched to a gene: 9. Germline assignment: CDR1 SNHLY and CDR2 FYNNEI. The CDR3 totals 16 residues. CDR3 DNA: TGTGCCAGCAGTGAAGGGACAGGGGGTGCCGTATGGCCCCAGCATTTT. Residues: CASSEGTGGAVWPQHF.

The V call is TRBV7-9, the J call TRBJ1-4; 8 bases agree with TRBD1. Germline values: CDR1 SEHNR, CDR2 FQNEAQ (reference sequence). Unmatched junction bases numbered 14, after V lost 3 bases and J lost 8 bases. This CDR3 has 17 amino acids. The CDR3 DNA sequence: TGTGCCAGCAGCTTTACCGGGACAGGAGGTTTGCAGGAAAAACTGTTTTTT. Translation gives CASSFTGTGGLQEKLFF.

This sequence joins TRBV21-1 and TRBJ2-2; the D call of TRBD2 is as the table states it, not checked on the DNA. TRBV21-1 is marked as a pseudogene. CDR3 length equals 19 residues. The CDR3 DNA is TGTGCCAGCAGCAGTAGGGCACTAGCGGGAGGGCCGGGCACCGGGGAGCTGTTTTTT. This translates into CASSSRALAGGPGTGELFF.

In regard to this clone: Other DNA sequences in the sample encode the same CDR3. The chain couples TRBV5-6 to TRBJ2-3, with D unclear. CDR1 and CDR2 (germline): SGHDT, YYEEEE. V was trimmed by 0 bases and J by 4 bases, leaving 3 bases between them. This CDR3 is built from 12 residues. The CDR3 sequence is CASSLVSDTQYF. Written as DNA, the CDR3 is TGTGCCAGCAGCTTGGTCTCAGATACGCAGTATTTT. Filled out from reference TRBV5-6 and TRBJ2-3, the complete variable domain reads DAGVTQSPTHLIKTRGQQVTLRCSPKSGHDTVSWYQQALGQGPQFIFQYYEEEERQRGNFPDRFSGHQFPNYSSELNVNALLLGDSALYLCASSLVSDTQYFGPGTRLTVL.

In its sample, this clone was seen once. The chain combines TRBV9 with TRBJ2-3; TRBD1 agrees at 9 bases. The germline V gene has CDR1 SGDLS and CDR2 YYNGEE. V gave up 7 bases and J gave up 3 bases; unmatched junction bases: 6. The CDR3 extends over 14 amino acids. CDR3 loop: CASGTGRLTDTQYF. The DNA for the CDR3 is TGTGCCAGCGGGACAGGGAGGTTGACAGATACGCAGTATTTT. Full variable domain (missing parts from reference TRBV9 and TRBJ2-3): DSGVTQTPKHLITATGQRVTLRCSPRSGDLSVYWYQQSLDQGLQFLIQYYNGEERAKGNILERFSAQQFPDLHSELNLSSLELGDSALYFCASGTGRLTDTQYFGPGTRLTVL.

V and J are TRBV7-6 and TRBJ1-3; the D is unclear. The germline gives CDR1 SGHVS, CDR2 FNYEAQ. This CDR3 has 16 residues. V shed 0 bases and J shed 0 bases, with 9 bases lying between them. As DNA, the CDR3 is TGTGCCAGCAGCTTAGCTGGGGTAACCTCTGGAAACACCATATATTTT. Its protein product is CASSLAGVTSGNTIYF.

The V call is TRBV7-9, the J call TRBJ1-2, with 10 positions matching TRBD1. V lost 3 bases and J lost 4; bases outside the gene matches: 2. Germline assignment: CDR1 SEHNR and CDR2 FQNEAQ (reference sequence). CDR3 length: 14 residues. For the CDR3, the DNA is TGTGCCAGCAGCTTCGGACAGGGGGGCTATGGCTACACCTTC. This codes for CASSFGQGGYGYTF.